This T cell receptor beta chain was recorded in a study of read filtering for tumor transcriptome and immune sequencing (dated by TCRdb to 2020 to 2022). As for the study more broadly: Of the patients in the cohort, around 18 were male and fewer than 15 were female, and their mean age was 65.9 years, with a range of about 45 to 80. Per sample, about 4.05 to 10.27 million TCR-region mapped reads were obtained with IR-seq, compared with only 85 to 1273 with RNA-seq. After DNase treatment, whole-transcriptome libraries were prepared using the TruSeq RNA Access Library Prep Kit. As a main aim, a read-filtering strategy for immune repertoire data was addressed, with the specific question being whether clonotypes supported by a single read should be removed. The study compared TCR repertoires from targeted immune repertoire sequencing and bulk whole-transcriptome sequencing run on the same bone marrow samples. By revised international staging, roughly 8 patients were R-ISS I, about 16 were R-ISS II and more than five were R-ISS III.

This clonotype was detected many times. It lacks a known antigen. The sample holds no much larger clone one base away, and base qualities are not on file. CDR1 is given as SGDLS and CDR2 as YYNGEE, both from the germline V gene. The CDR3 goes from the cysteine to the phenylalanine over 14 residues. The sequence is cut down to CDR3 DNA, 42 bases in frame from base 1. Deletion took 3 bases off V and 3 bases off J, with a span of 11 bases between the germline ends. General findings and caveats noted by the study authors: Compared with RNA-seq, IR-seq captured clonotypes at much greater depth and more reliably, and a smaller IR-seq throughput was enough to identify most of the shared clonotypes. Removing single-read clonotypes increased the correlation between IR-seq and RNA-seq shared clonotype proportions. Rather than purified T cells, the sorted CD138-negative fraction was a mixed bone marrow immune population. Single-read clonotypes made up about 87% of clonotypes but about 3.6% of total reads in IR-seq, and 70% to 75% of clonotypes and 40% to 50% of reads in RNA-seq.

TCR libraries were built from roughly 440 ng RNA with the Immunoverse kit, using molecular barcoded adaptors covering alpha/delta and beta/gamma chains. The same RNA used for transcriptome sequencing was used for TCR library preparation. An Illumina HiSeq 4000 with 2 x 150 cycles was used to sequence the TCR libraries. The original pipeline was this. MiXCR aligned TCR reads to human V, D, J and C references and assembled the aligned reads into CDR3 clonotypes, with quality filtering and error correction included. The tcR package in R was used to analyze clonotype counts and gene usage diversity. Raw mapping reads were checked after the RNA-seq reads had been mapped by STAR aligner version 2.5.3a onto the human GRCh37 genome. IR-seq fastq files were randomly downsampled with Seqtk 1.3 to test the effect of sequencing depth on detected clonotypes. Using fastp trimming at Q25 and MiXCR clonotype assembly, TCRdb reanalyzed the public sequencing data and kept in-frame beta chains. Rows are unified per CDR3 protein, each entry keeping the most common DNA and genes. It is TCRdb's table, rather than the study itself, that gives the V and J calls and clone size. This sample has some 46,000 distinct CDR3 sequences in its table, and more than 10% of those were observed once. The top ten hold about 14% of the sample.

Each patient had bone marrow sampled at the time of active disease. Ficoll-Hypaque density gradient centrifugation was used to isolate bone marrow mononuclear cells. Myeloma plasma cells were removed and CD138-negative cells were collected by negative selection after labeling with CD138 magnetic microbeads on a MACS separator. Flow cytometry on an Attune NxT with CD138 antibodies was used to check the purity of the isolated cells. TRIzol reagent was used to extract total RNA, which was then quantified with a NanoDrop spectrophotometer. Paired RNA-seq and IR-seq were performed on the CD138-negative bone marrow sample of each patient.

Source material: a population of CD138-negative cells sorted from bone marrow. The sample's cell subset or site, from its label and the paper: bone marrow mononuclear cells depleted of CD138+ plasma/myeloma cells by negative magnetic selection. The TCR originated in a donor aged 40 or over with multiple myeloma. The rearrangement combines TRBV9 with TRBJ2-3, with TRBD2 perhaps the D gene, on 5 matching bases. The bases are TGTGCCAGCAGCGAAAGCGGTTCTACAGATACGCAGTATTTT. This translates into CASSESGSTDTQYF. When the CDR3 is completed using the reference TRBV9 and TRBJ2-3 genes on either side, the full variable domain is DSGVTQTPKHLITATGQRVTLRCSPRSGDLSVYWYQQSLDQGLQFLIQYYNGEERAKGNILERFSAQQFPDLHSELNLSSLELGDSALYFCASSESGSTDTQYFGPGTRLTVL.